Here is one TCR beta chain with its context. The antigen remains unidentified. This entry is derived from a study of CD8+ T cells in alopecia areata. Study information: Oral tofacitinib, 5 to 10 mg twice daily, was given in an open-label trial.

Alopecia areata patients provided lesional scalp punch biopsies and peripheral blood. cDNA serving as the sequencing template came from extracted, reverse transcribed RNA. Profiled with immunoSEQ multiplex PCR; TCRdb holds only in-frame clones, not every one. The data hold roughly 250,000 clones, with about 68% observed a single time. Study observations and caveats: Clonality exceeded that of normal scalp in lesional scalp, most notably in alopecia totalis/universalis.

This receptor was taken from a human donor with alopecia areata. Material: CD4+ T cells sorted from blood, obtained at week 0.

CDR3 DNA: TGTGCCAGCTCACCACCGAGCCAGGGGGAGACCCAGTACTTC. Amino acid sequence: CASSPPSQGETQYF. The chain carries TRBV18 and TRBJ2-5; D is perhaps TRBD1 (6 bases). The V and J ends lost 0 bases and 5 bases respectively, with 10 bases between them. Germline V gene lookup returns CDR1 KGHSH and CDR2 LQKENI. The CDR3 contains 14 residues. The whole variable domain, remainder taken from reference TRBV18 and TRBJ2-5, is NAGVMQNPRHLVRRRGQEARLRCSPMKGHSHVYWYRQLPEEGLKFMVYLQKENIIDESGMPKERFSAEFPKEGPSILRIQQVVRGDSAAYFCASSPPSQGETQYFGPGTRLLVL.